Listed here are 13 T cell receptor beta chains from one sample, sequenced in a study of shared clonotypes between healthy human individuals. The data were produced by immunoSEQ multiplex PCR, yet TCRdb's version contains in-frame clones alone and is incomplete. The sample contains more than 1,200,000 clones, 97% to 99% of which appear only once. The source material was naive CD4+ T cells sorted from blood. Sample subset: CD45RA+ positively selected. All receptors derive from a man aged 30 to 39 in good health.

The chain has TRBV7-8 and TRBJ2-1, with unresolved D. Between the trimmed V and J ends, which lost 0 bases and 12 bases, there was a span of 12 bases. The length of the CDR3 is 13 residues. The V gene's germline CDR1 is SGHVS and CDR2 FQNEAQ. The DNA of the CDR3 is TGTGCCAGCAGCTTAGCAGTCCTTAAGGGGCAGTTCTTC. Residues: CASSLAVLKGQFF.

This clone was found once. DNA for the CDR3: TGTGCCATCCCCTACAGGGGGCAGATGAACACTGAAGCTTTCTTT. It translates to CAIPYRGQMNTEAFF. The rearrangement links TRBV2 to TRBJ1-1; 9 bases are a match to TRBD1. This CDR3 has 15 amino acids. Germline V gene data show CDR1 as SNHLY and CDR2 as FYNNEI. V was pared by 10 bases and J by 0 bases, with 9 bases of the junction left unmatched.

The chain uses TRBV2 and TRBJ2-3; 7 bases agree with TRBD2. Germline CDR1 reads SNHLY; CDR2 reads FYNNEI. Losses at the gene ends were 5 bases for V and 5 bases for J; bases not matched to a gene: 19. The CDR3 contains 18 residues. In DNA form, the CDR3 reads TGTGCCAGCAGTTTCCCCGGTCGAGCGGCGGGAGAGGTAGATACGCAGTATTTT. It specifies CASSFPGRAAGEVDTQYF.

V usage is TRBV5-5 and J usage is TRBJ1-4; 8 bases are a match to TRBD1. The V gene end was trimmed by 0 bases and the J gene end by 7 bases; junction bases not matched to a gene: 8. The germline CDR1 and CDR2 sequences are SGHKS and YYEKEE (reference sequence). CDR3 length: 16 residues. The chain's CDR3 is CASSLGPGQGGEKLFF. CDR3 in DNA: TGTGCCAGCAGCTTGGGGCCCGGACAGGGTGGTGAAAAACTGTTTTTT.

The CDR3 DNA reads as TGCGCCAGCAGCCAAGGAACTAGCAATCAGCCCCAGCATTTT. Residues: CASSQGTSNQPQHF. The chain couples TRBV4-1 to TRBJ1-5; no reliable D call. The length of the CDR3 is 14 residues. From germline, CDR1 is MGHRA and CDR2 YSYEKL. The ends were cut back, 1 base at V and 0 bases at J, with 4 bases in the middle.

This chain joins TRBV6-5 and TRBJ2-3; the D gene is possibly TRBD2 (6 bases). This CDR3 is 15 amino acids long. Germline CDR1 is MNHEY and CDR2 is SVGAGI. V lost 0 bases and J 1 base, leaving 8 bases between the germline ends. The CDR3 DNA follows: TGTGCCAGCAGTTACTCTTCTAGCGGCACAGATACGCAGTATTTT. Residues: CASSYSSSGTDTQYF.

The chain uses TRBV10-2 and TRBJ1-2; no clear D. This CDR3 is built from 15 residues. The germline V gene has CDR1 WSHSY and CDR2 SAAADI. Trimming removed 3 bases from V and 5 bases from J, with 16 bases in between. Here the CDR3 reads CASSETQPAAYGYTF. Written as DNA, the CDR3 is TGCGCCAGCAGTGAAACCCAACCAGCGGCTTATGGCTACACCTTC.

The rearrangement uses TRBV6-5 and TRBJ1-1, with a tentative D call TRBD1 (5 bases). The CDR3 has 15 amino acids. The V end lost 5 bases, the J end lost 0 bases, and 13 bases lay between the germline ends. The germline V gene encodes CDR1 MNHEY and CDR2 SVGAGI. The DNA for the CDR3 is TGTGCCAGCAGTCATTTCGGGACGGTGAACACTGAAGCTTTCTTT. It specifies CASSHFGTVNTEAFF.

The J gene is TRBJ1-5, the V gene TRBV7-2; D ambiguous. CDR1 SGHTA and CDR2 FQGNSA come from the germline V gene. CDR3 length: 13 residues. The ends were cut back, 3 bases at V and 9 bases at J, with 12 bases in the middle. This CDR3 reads CASSFTVDRPQHF. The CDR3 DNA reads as TGTGCCAGCAGCTTTACCGTGGATCGGCCCCAGCATTTT. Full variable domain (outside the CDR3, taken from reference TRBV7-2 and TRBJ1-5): GAGVSQSPSNKVTEKGKDVELRCDPISGHTALYWYRQSLGQGLEFLIYFQGNSAPDKSGLPSDRFSAERTGGSVSTLTIQRTQQEDSAVYLCASSFTVDRPQHFGDGTRLSIL.

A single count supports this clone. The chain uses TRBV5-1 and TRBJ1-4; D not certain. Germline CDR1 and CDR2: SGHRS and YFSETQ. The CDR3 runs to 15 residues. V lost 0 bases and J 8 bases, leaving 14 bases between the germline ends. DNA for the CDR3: TGCGCCAGCAGCTTGGCCGGGAGCTACGCGGAAAAACTGTTTTTT. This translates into CASSLAGSYAEKLFF.

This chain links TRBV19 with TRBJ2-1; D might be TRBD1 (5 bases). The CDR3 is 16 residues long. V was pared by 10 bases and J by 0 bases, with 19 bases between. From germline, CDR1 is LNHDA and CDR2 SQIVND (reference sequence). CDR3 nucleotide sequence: TGTGCCACCAGCCCGACAGCACAATTCTCCTACAATGAGCAGTTCTTC. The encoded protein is CATSPTAQFSYNEQFF.

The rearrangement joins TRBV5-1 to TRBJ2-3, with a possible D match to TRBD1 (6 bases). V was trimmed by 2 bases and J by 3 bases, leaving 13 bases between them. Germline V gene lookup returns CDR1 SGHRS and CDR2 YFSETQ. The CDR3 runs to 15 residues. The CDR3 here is CASSFWGRGTDTQYF. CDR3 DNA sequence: TGCGCCAGCAGCTTTTGGGGCAGGGGAACAGATACGCAGTATTTT.

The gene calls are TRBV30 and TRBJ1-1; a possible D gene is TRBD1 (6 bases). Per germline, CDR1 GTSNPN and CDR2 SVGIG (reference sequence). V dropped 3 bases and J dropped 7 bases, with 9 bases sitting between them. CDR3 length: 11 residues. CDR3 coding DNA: TGTGCCTGGAGCCGGACAGATGAAGCTTTCTTT. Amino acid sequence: CAWSRTDEAFF.